These 20 T cell receptor beta chains share one sample of origin, sequenced in a study of read filtering for tumor transcriptome and immune sequencing. The library was built from roughly 400 ng RNA with molecular barcoded adaptors for alpha/delta and beta/gamma chains. TCRdb re-analysed the reads in MiXCR, keeping a single row per CDR3 protein. The repertoire consists of fewer than 90,000 distinct CDR3 sequences, with 9% to 15% occurring once and the leading ten covering about 15%. The sample taken for sequencing was a population of CD138-negative cells sorted from bone marrow. These receptors were obtained from a donor aged 40 or over with multiple myeloma.

Note on this clonotype: A read error may explain this, as a much larger clone is one base away. The rearrangement joins TRBV19 to TRBJ1-2; no clear D gene. Germline-derived CDR1 and CDR2 are LNHDA and SQIVND (reference sequence). CDR3 length: 15 amino acids. The CDR3 bases are TGTGCCAGTGGCCCGAGGCAGGCGGGTAACTATGGCTGCACCTTC. Protein sequence: CASGPRQAGNYGCTF. Variable domain in full (rest from reference TRBV19 and TRBJ1-2): DGGITQSPKYLFRKEGQNVTLSCEQNLNHDAMYWYRQDPGQGLRLIYYSQIVNDFQKGDIAEGYSVSREKKESFPLTVTSAQKNPTAFYLCASGPRQAGNYGCTFGSGTRLTVV.

This clonotype was counted many times. The V and J genes are TRBV19 and TRBJ1-2; D uncertain. Per germline, CDR1 LNHDA and CDR2 SQIVND (reference sequence). The length of the CDR3 is 15 residues. V was cut by 7 bases and J by 4 bases, with 19 bases left in between. CDR3 sequence (DNA): TGTGCCAGTACCTTCTTGGCAGAAGTGAGCTATGGCTACACCTTC. This encodes CASTFLAEVSYGYTF.

Only a few counts were recorded for this clonotype. The V and J genes are TRBV20-1 and TRBJ2-1, with D possibly TRBD2 on 5 matching bases. CDR3 length: 15 residues. V lost 4 bases, J lost 2 bases, and 15 bases lay in between. Germline V lookup: CDR1 DFQATT, CDR2 SNEGSKA (reference sequence). CDR3 region: CSAMSGLGAYNEQFF. In DNA form, the CDR3 reads TGCAGTGCTATGTCCGGGCTCGGGGCCTACAATGAGCAGTTCTTC.

This clonotype was detected many times. The chain recombines TRBV6-6 with TRBJ2-6; D is unclear. The CDR3 loop spans 17 amino acids. The V gene lost 3 bases and the J gene lost 0 bases, with 12 bases spanning the gap. Per the germline V gene, CDR1 is MNHNY and CDR2 is SVGAGI (reference sequence). The CDR3, as DNA: TGTGCCAGCAGTTATACGGTGGGGTCCTCTGGGGCCAACGTCCTGACTTTC. This encodes CASSYTVGSSGANVLTF.

This clonotype was observed at least ten times. The V and J genes are TRBV12-3 or TRBV12-4 and TRBJ2-7; TRBD1 agrees at 7 bases. Trimming removed 2 bases from V and 2 bases from J; junction bases left unmatched: 6. This CDR3 has 15 residues. The CDR3 DNA reads as TGTGCCAGCAGTTTACTTGGACAGGTAACCTACGAGCAGTACTTC. Translation gives CASSLLGQVTYEQYF.

This clonotype was detected ten times or more. V is TRBV20-1 and J is TRBJ2-7; 7 bases are a match to TRBD1. The junction had 15 bases not matched to a gene; V was cut back by 4 bases and J by 3 bases. There are 16 residues in the CDR3. Germline loops: CDR1 DFQATT, CDR2 SNEGSKA (reference sequence). The DNA for the CDR3 is TGCAGTGCTAACCCGGGACAGTCTGGGTCTGACTACGAGCAGTACTTC. This encodes CSANPGQSGSDYEQYF.

This clonotype was observed at least ten times. As the CDR3 is not closed by the conserved phenylalanine or tryptophan, this likely results from a read error. This chain links TRBV12-3 or TRBV12-4 with TRBJ1-1, with 8 bases aligning to TRBD1. This CDR3 has 14 amino acids. V trimming: 5 bases; J trimming: 4 bases; junction bases outside the gene matches: 6. Written as DNA, the CDR3 is TGTGCCAGCAGTCTTAACACAGGGGGCACTGAAGCTTTCTCT. This translates into CASSLNTGGTEAFS.

This clonotype was seen repeatedly, ten times or more. J is TRBJ2-2 and V is TRBV6-1; D gene uncertain. This CDR3 is 15 amino acids long. From germline, CDR1 is MNHNS and CDR2 SASEGT. Trimming left V 1 base short and J 3 bases short, with 9 bases between. The chain's CDR3 is CASSEDRRYTGELFF. The CDR3 nucleotides are TGTGCCAGCAGTGAAGATCGGCGGTACACCGGGGAGCTGTTTTTT.

This clonotype has a count of ten or more. The J gene is TRBJ2-1, the V gene TRBV5-5; TRBD2 agrees at 8 bases. With V trimmed by 5 bases and J by 0 bases, 1 base remained unmatched. The CDR3 length is 14 residues. Germline V CDR1 and CDR2: SGHKS, YYEKEE (reference sequence). CDR3 sequence: CASRSGSSYNEQFF. The CDR3 region has the DNA TGTGCCAGCAGGAGCGGGAGCTCCTACAATGAGCAGTTCTTC. The whole variable domain, remainder taken from reference TRBV5-5 and TRBJ2-1, is DAGVTQSPTHLIKTRGQQVTLRCSPISGHKSVSWYQQVLGQGPQFIFQYYEKEERGRGNFPDRFSARQFPNYSSELNVNALLLGDSALYLCASRSGSSYNEQFFGPGTRLTVL.

This clonotype was observed at least ten times. The rearrangement joins TRBV5-1 to TRBJ2-7, with TRBD1 as a possible D gene (6 bases). The CDR3 loop spans 15 amino acids. Trimming took off 6 bases at V and 5 bases at J, with 21 bases between the two ends. CDR1 is SGHRS, CDR2 YFSETQ, per germline. The CDR3 loop is CASTLRGSGADEQYF. CDR3 bases: TGCGCCAGCACCCTGAGGGGGAGCGGAGCAGACGAGCAGTACTTC.

This clonotype was seen at least ten times. The rearrangement uses TRBV20-1 and TRBJ1-1; 10 bases align to TRBD1. CDR1 is DFQATT and CDR2 is SNEGSKA in the germline V gene (reference sequence). The CDR3 extends over 14 amino acids. The trim removed 6 bases at V and 5 bases at J, leaving 9 bases unmatched. The CDR3 protein is CSALKTGGWTEAFF. Here the CDR3 DNA reads TGCAGTGCCCTCAAGACAGGGGGCTGGACTGAAGCTTTCTTT.

This clonotype showed up many times. The rearrangement joins TRBV7-9 to TRBJ2-5, with D tentatively TRBD1 or TRBD2 (5 bases each). This CDR3 region has 13 residues. The germline V and J ends were trimmed by 4 bases and 5 bases, with 11 bases remaining between them. CDR1 and CDR2 (germline): SEHNR, FQNEAQ (reference sequence). This chain's CDR3 is CASSSGTRETQYF. In DNA form, the CDR3 reads TGTGCCAGCAGCTCCGGGACGAGGGAGACCCAGTACTTC.

In its sample, this clonotype was seen many times. The chain links TRBV7-8 to TRBJ2-7, with a possible D match to TRBD2 (6 bases). The CDR3 sequence is 14 residues long. V was clipped by 1 base and J by 0 bases, with 7 bases between them. From germline, CDR1 is SGHVS and CDR2 FQNEAQ. For the CDR3, the DNA is TGTGCCAGCAGCTTAGAGCGGGCCTCCTACGAGCAGTACTTC. It codes for CASSLERASYEQYF.

This clonotype was recorded many times. J is TRBJ2-1 and V is TRBV6-6; 8 bases line up with TRBD2. From germline, CDR1 is MNHNY and CDR2 SVGAGI (reference sequence). The CDR3 runs to 13 residues. V gave up 7 bases and J gave up 2 bases; unmatched junction bases: 1. CDR3 loop: CASTGGPYNEQFF. The CDR3 DNA is TGTGCCAGCACGGGAGGGCCCTACAATGAGCAGTTCTTC.

The chain has TRBV2 and TRBJ1-5; D is unclear. The CDR3 consists of 12 residues. The V and J ends lost 2 bases and 6 bases respectively, with 5 bases between them. Germline loops: CDR1 SNHLY, CDR2 FYNNEI. CDR3 protein: CASSERSQPQHF. The CDR3, as DNA: TGTGCCAGCAGTGAACGGAGTCAGCCCCAGCATTTT.

To note about this clonotype: One junction end does not reproduce the germline sequence, and a read error may be involved. V usage is TRBV7-9 and J usage is TRBJ2-7; weak D call: TRBD2 (5 bases). The CDR3 totals 12 residues. From germline, CDR1 is SEHNR and CDR2 FQNEAQ (reference sequence). The CDR3 is CASSFPEGAAVF. The CDR3 bases are TGTGCCAGCAGCTTCCCCGAGGGTGCCGCGGTCTTC.

The table lists this clonotype with many counts. The chain links TRBV3-1 to TRBJ1-2; TRBD1 agrees at 10 bases. Germline trimming cut 4 bases from V and 8 bases from J; bases unmatched to any gene: 10. The germline gives CDR1 LGHDT, CDR2 YNNKEL (reference sequence). This CDR3 region has 15 residues. DNA for the CDR3: TGTGCCAGCAGCCCTTCCGGGACAGGGGCTAACGGCTACACCTTC. Protein sequence: CASSPSGTGANGYTF.

This clonotype was picked up many times. The genes are TRBV30 and TRBJ1-1, with 8 bases fitting TRBD1. Per the germline V gene, CDR1 is GTSNPN and CDR2 is SVGIG (reference sequence). V was pared by 2 bases and J by 3 bases, with 2 bases of the junction left unmatched. The CDR3 is made up of 13 amino acids. CDR3 sequence reads: CAWSTQGDTEAFF. The CDR3 DNA reads TGTGCCTGGAGTACACAGGGGGACACTGAAGCTTTCTTT.

The chain links TRBV9 to TRBJ1-2; D is undetermined. The germline V and J ends were trimmed by 0 bases and 2 bases, with 14 bases remaining between them. The CDR3 is made up of 16 amino acids. Per germline, CDR1 SGDLS and CDR2 YYNGEE. CDR3 nucleotides: TGTGCCAGCAGCGTAGTTACGGGCCCCCGAAACTATGGCTACACCTTC. It translates to CASSVVTGPRNYGYTF.

This clonotype was picked up many times. V is TRBV30 and J is TRBJ2-7; D is possibly TRBD2 (5 bases). The CDR3 spans 15 residues. Germline V gives CDR1 GTSNPN, CDR2 SVGIG (reference sequence). Trimming took off 2 bases at V and 4 bases at J, with 18 bases between the two ends. The CDR3 DNA follows: TGTGCCTGGAGTCTTACCTCGGGATACCTTTACGAGCAGTACTTC. The encoded protein is CAWSLTSGYLYEQYF.